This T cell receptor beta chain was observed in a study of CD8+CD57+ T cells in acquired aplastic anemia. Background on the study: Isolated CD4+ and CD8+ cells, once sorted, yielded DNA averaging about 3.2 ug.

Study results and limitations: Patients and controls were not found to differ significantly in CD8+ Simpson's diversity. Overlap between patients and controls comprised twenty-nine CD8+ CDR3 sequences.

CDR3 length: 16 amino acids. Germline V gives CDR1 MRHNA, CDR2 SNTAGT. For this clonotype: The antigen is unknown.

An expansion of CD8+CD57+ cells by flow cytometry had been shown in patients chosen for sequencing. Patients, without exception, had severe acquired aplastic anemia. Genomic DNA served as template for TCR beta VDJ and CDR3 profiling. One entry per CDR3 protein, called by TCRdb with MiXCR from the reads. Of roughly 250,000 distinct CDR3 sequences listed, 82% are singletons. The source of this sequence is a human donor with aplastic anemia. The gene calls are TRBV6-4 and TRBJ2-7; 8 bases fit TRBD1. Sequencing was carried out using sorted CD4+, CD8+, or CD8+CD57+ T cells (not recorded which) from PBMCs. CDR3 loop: CVSRTRGQANLAEQYV. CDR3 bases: TGTGTCAGCAGGACCCGGGGACAGGCGAACCTGGCCGAGCAGTACGTC.